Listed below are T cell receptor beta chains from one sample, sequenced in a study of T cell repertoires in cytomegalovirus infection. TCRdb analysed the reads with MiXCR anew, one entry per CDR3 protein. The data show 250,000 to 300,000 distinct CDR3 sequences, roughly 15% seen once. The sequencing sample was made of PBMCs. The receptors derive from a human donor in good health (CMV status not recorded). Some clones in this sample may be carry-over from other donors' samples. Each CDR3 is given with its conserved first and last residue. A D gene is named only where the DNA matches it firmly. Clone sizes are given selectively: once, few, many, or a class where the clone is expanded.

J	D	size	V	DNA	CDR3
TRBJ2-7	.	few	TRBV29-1	TGCAGCGTTGAGGGGGGGGGCCTCTACGAGCAGTACTTC	CSVEGGGLYEQYF
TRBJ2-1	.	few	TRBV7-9	TGTGCCAGCAGCCGGAGGGAGAGCTACAATGAGCAGTTCTTC	CASSRRESYNEQFF
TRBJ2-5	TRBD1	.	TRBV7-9	TGTGCCAGCAGCTGGGGGGACAGGGTTTTAGAGACCCAGTACTTC	CASSWGDRVLETQYF
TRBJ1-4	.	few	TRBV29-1	TGCAGCGTTGCGCTCTCGGCTAATGAAAAACTGTTTTTT	CSVALSANEKLFF
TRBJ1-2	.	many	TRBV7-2	TGTGCCAGCAGCCCACCCGGGAACTATGGCTACACCTTC	CASSPPGNYGYTF
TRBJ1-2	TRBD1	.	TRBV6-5	TGTGCCAGCAAACCCCAGGGGGCCAATGGCTACACCTTC	CASKPQGANGYTF
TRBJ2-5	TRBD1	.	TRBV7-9	TGTGCCAGCAGCCTGACAGGGCGGCCAAGCCTCCAAGAGATCCAGTACTTC	CASSLTGRPSLQEIQYF
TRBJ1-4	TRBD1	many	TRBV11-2	TGTGCCAGCAGCTTAGATCGTAGGTTAGACAGGGCGGCTAATATTGAAAAACTGTTTTTT	CASSLDRRLDRAANIEKLFF
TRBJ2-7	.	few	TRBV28	TGTGCCAGCAGTTTAACGGTGAGCTCCTACGAGCAGTACTTC	CASSLTVSSYEQYF
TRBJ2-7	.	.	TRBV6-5	TGTGCCAGCAGTTATAAGAGGGGCTACGAGCAGTACTTC	CASSYKRGYEQYF
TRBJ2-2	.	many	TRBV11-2	TGTGCCAGCAGCCTTTGGGGCGGGGAGCTGTTTTTT	CASSLWGGELFF
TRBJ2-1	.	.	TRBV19	TGTGCCAGTCGACGGAGACTAGGGGTAAATGAGCAGTTCTTC	CASRRRLGVNEQFF
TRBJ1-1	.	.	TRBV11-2	TGTGCCAGCAGCTTAGCTGGACAGAACACTGAAGCTTTCTTT	CASSLAGQNTEAFF
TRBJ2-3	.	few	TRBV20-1	TGCAGTGCTAGAGATAAGCAACATGGTCAAGATACGCAGTATTTT	CSARDKQHGQDTQYF
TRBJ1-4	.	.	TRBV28	TGTGCCAGCAGTCCCTCTCCCGGCCTCCGGGTACCTAATGAAAAACTGTTTTTT	CASSPSPGLRVPNEKLFF
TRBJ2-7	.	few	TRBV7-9	TGTGCCAGCAGCCCCCCGCAGGGTGTATACGAGCAGTACTTC	CASSPPQGVYEQYF
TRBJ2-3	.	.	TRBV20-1	TGCAGTGCTCACCCGGGCCACACAGATACGCAGTATTTT	CSAHPGHTDTQYF
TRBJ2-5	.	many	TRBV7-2	TGTGCCAGCAGCTTCCTCTCGACTGGCGAGGGTCAGTACTTC	CASSFLSTGEGQYF
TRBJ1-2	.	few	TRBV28	TGTGCCAGCAGTTCGGGACATGTCCATGGCTACACCTTC	CASSSGHVHGYTF
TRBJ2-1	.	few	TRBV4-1	TGCGCCAGCAGCCAAGGGGGAATCGGTTACAATGAGCAGTTCTTC	CASSQGGIGYNEQFF
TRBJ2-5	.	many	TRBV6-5	TGTGCCAGCAGTTACTCCGGCGGACAAGAGACCCAGTACTTC	CASSYSGGQETQYF
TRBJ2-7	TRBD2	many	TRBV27	TGTGCCAGCAGCGGACTAGCGGGGTCTGTCTCCTACGAGCAGTACTTC	CASSGLAGSVSYEQYF
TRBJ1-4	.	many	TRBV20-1	TGCAGTGCTAGCCGACAGAATGAAAAACTGTTTTTT	CSASRQNEKLFF
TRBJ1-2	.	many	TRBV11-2	TGTGCCAGTACAAATCGCTTCGGGGGCTACACCTTC	CASTNRFGGYTF
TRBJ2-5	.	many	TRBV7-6	TGTGCCAGCAGCTTAGTGGTCGGGCTACGGCAAGAGACCCAGTACTTC	CASSLVVGLRQETQYF
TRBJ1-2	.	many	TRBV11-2	TGTGCCAGCAGCTTTAACGGCCGGAGCTACACCTTC	CASSFNGRSYTF
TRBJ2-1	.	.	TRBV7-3	TGTGCCAGCAGCCTGGCGGGTGCCTCCTACAATGAGCAGTTCTTC	CASSLAGASYNEQFF
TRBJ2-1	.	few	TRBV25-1	TGTGCCAGCGGGAGCCTCGTCAATGAGCAGTTCTTC	CASGSLVNEQFF
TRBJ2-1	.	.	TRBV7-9	TGTGCCAGCAGCTCCCCAGCGAGAGAGCAGTTCTTC	CASSSPAREQFF
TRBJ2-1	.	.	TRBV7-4	TGTGCCAGCAGTCTAAGTAGCAACCAGCAGTTCTTC	CASSLSSNQQFF
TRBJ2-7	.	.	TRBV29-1	TGCAGCGTTGTACCGACGGAAAACTTCTTGGATGGGGTTTCTTGGGGTAGGTCCTACGAGCAGTACTTC	CSVVPTENFLDGVSWGRSYEQYF
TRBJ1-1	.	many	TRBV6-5	TGTGCCAGTGGGAGGATTGAAACTGAAGCTTTCTTT	CASGRIETEAFF
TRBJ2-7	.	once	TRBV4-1	TGCGCCAGCAGCCGGGGGGCTCAGGGAGGGCGAGGGGGCGAGCAGTACTTC	CASSRGAQGGRGGEQYF
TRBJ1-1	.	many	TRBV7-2	TGTGCCAGCACCCAAAATATGGGGGGCTTGGGCACTGAAGCTTTCTTT	CASTQNMGGLGTEAFF
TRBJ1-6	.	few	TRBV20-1	TGCAGTGCTAGGAGGCAGGGCCAATTAGCTAATTCACCCCTCCACTTT	CSARRQGQLANSPLHF
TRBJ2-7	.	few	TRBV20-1	TGCAGTGCCACAATCTCGGACAGATCCTACGAGCAGTACTTC	CSATISDRSYEQYF
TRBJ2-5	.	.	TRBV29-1	TGCAGCGTAGCCGCGGGGTGGGAGACCCAGTACTTC	CSVAAGWETQYF
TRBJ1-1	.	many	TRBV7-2	TGTGCCAGCAGCTTATTTTCCGGCACTGAAGCTTTCTTT	CASSLFSGTEAFF
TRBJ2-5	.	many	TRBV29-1	TGCAGCGTGGGGAGCCAAGAGACCCAGTACTTC	CSVGSQETQYF
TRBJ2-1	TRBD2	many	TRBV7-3	TGTGCCAGCAAACCGTCTAGCGGAAATAATGAGCAGTTCTTC	CASKPSSGNNEQFF
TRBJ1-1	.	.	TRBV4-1	TGCGCCAGCAGCCAAGATGCCGGGGTCACTGAAGCTTTCTTT	CASSQDAGVTEAFF
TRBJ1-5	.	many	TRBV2	TGTGCCAGCAGTGATGGTAATCAGCCCCAGCATTTT	CASSDGNQPQHF
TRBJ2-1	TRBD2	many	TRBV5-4	TGTGCCAGCAGACGCGGGACTAGCGGTTTCTCCTACAATGAGCAGTTCTTC	CASRRGTSGFSYNEQFF
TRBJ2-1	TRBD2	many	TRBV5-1	TGCGCCAGCAGCGCGGGACTAGCGGGAGATGAGCAGTTCTTC	CASSAGLAGDEQFF
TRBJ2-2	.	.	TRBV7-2	TGTGCCAGCAGCCTACAGATAAACACCGGGGAGCTGTTTTTT	CASSLQINTGELFF
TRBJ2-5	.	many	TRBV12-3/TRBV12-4	TGTGCCAGCAGCTGGGGAGTGGCGGGGGAGACCCAGTACTTC	CASSWGVAGETQYF
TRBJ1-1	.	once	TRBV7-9	TGTGCCAGCAGCCTGCCCCTCATAGGAACAGGTCGCGAGACTGAAGCTTTCTTT	CASSLPLIGTGRETEAFF
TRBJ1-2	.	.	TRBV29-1	TGCAGCGTTGCTGGGAGTGGCTATGGCTACACCTTC	CSVAGSGYGYTF
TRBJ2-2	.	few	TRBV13	TGTGCCAGCAGCTTAGAGTCAGGGACCGGGGAGCTGTTTTTT	CASSLESGTGELFF
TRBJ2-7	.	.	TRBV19	TGTGCCAGTAGTAGGCAGGGAGAGTATCGGGGGCAGTACTTC	CASSRQGEYRGQYF
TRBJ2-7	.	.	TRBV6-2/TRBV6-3	TGTGCCAGCACCAGCTCCTACGAGCAGTACTTC	CASTSSYEQYF
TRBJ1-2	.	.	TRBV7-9	TGTGCCAGCAGCCAACAGGAGAAATATGGCTACACCTTC	CASSQQEKYGYTF